Following are 15 T cell receptor beta chains from one sample sequenced in a study of blood T cell repertoires in COVID-19. Using immunoSEQ multiplex PCR, the repertoire was profiled, and TCRdb retains in-frame clones only, with some absent. This sample has roughly 280,000 clones; approximately 81% occur once, and the top ten carry 4.2%. Material: peripheral blood. The receptors come from a man aged 55 to 69 with acute or convalescent COVID-19.

This clone was counted once. The chain joins TRBV7-9 to TRBJ2-5, with 7 bases matching TRBD2. Germline assignment: CDR1 SEHNR and CDR2 FQNEAQ (reference sequence). The CDR3 spans 15 residues. V was clipped by 1 base and J by 1 base; unmatched bases: 3. CDR3 in DNA: TGTGCCAGCAGCTTAGGGGTAGCGGGCCAAGAGACCCAGTACTTC. This encodes CASSLGVAGQETQYF. Full variable domain (rest looked up from reference TRBV7-9 and TRBJ2-5): DTGVSQNPRHKITKRGQNVTFRCDPISEHNRLYWYRQTLGQGPEFLTYFQNEAQLEKSRLLSDRFSAERPKGSFSTLEIQRTEQGDSAMYLCASSLGVAGQETQYFGPGTRLLVL.

V is TRBV28 and J is TRBJ2-1; 7 nucleotides match TRBD2. This CDR3 comprises 16 residues. Germline-derived CDR1 and CDR2 are MDHEN and SYDVKM. Trimming removed 5 bases from V and 0 bases from J; junction bases left unmatched: 7. CDR3 in DNA: TGTGCCAGCAGTAAACCGGGACTACCCTCCTACAATGAGCAGTTCTTC. Its translation: CASSKPGLPSYNEQFF.

The rearrangement joins TRBV27 to TRBJ1-2; tentatively, D is TRBD1 (5 bases). Germline CDR1 is MNHEY and CDR2 is SMNVEV (reference sequence). Trimming pared 5 bases from V and 5 bases from J, leaving 18 bases between. The CDR3 extends over 15 amino acids. The CDR3 spells CASSLHTGEGYGYTF. The CDR3 DNA reads as TGTGCCAGCAGTCTCCACACGGGGGAAGGATATGGCTACACCTTC.

The V and J genes are TRBV7-6 and TRBJ2-5; unclear D gene. V was cut by 3 bases and J by 3 bases, with 5 bases left in between. Looked up from germline, CDR1 is SGHVS and CDR2 is FNYEAQ. CDR3 length: 12 residues. CDR3 sequence: CASSFNKETQYF. The CDR3 DNA reads TGTGCCAGCAGCTTTAATAAAGAGACCCAGTACTTC.

This sequence joins TRBV6-5 and TRBJ2-3; TRBD2 might be the D (5 bases). The length of the CDR3 is 13 residues. Between the trimmed V and J ends, which lost 6 bases and 4 bases, there was a span of 11 bases. The germline gives CDR1 MNHEY, CDR2 SVGAGI. The CDR3 sequence is CASSLQEADTQYF. The CDR3 DNA sequence: TGTGCCAGCAGCCTCCAGGAGGCAGATACGCAGTATTTT.

The V and J genes are TRBV6-2 or TRBV6-3 and TRBJ1-3, with D perhaps TRBD1 (5 bases). V shed 6 bases and J shed 1 base, with 16 bases lying between them. CDR3 length equals 16 residues. CDR1 is MNHEY, CDR2 SVGEGT, per germline. DNA of the CDR3: TGTGCCAGCAGCCCTGGGGGGACGGTGTCTGGAAACACCATATATTTT. Its protein is CASSPGGTVSGNTIYF.

V gene TRBV4-3 combines with J gene TRBJ2-3; D perhaps matches TRBD1 (6 bases). V was pared by 6 bases and J by 8 bases, with 15 bases between. This CDR3 has 13 residues. Germline loops: CDR1 LGHNA, CDR2 YSLEER. CDR3 sequence: CASRDSSAATQYF. DNA for the CDR3: TGCGCCAGCAGGGACAGCTCAGCCGCTACGCAGTATTTT.

This clone was seen a handful of times. V is TRBV5-4 and J is TRBJ2-3, with 9 bases that match TRBD2. Unmatched junction bases numbered 5, after V lost 0 bases and J lost 0 bases. CDR3 length: 17 amino acids. In germline, CDR1 is SGHNT, CDR2 YYREEE (reference sequence). The CDR3 DNA follows: TGTGCCAGCAGCTTGGTGGGCGGGGGGGGAAGCACAGATACGCAGTATTTT. It is translated as CASSLVGGGGSTDTQYF.

The chain couples TRBV12-3 or TRBV12-4 to TRBJ2-1; TRBD2 might be the D (6 bases). Deletions cut 10 bases from V and 8 bases from J, with 15 bases between. The CDR3 consists of 12 residues. The CDR3 nucleotides read TGTGCCACTAGGCGGGGTGGCTATGAGCAGTTCTTC. It translates to CATRRGGYEQFF.

This clone was observed once. V and J are TRBV2 and TRBJ2-5; D gene unclear. The CDR3 runs to 11 residues. Germline-derived CDR1 and CDR2 are SNHLY and FYNNEI. Trimming removed 5 bases at V and 7 bases at J, with 8 bases between. CDR3 coding DNA: TGTGCCAGCAGTTCCGCAGGGACCCAGTACTTC. Protein product: CASSSAGTQYF.

The table lists this clone with a few counts. DNA of the CDR3: TGCGCCAGCAGCTTGACGGGGAATAACGCTGAAGCTTTCTTT. Its protein is CASSLTGNNAEAFF. This rearrangement joins TRBV5-1 to TRBJ1-1, with no clear D. The CDR3 loop spans 14 amino acids. The V gene's germline CDR1 is SGHRS and CDR2 YFSETQ. V lost 1 base, J lost 6 bases, and 13 bases lay in between.

V is TRBV7-6 and J is TRBJ2-5; D might be TRBD2 (5 bases). There are 15 residues in the CDR3. The germline gives CDR1 SGHVS, CDR2 FNYEAQ. The V end was cut by 4 bases, the J end by 5 bases, with 17 bases between. For the CDR3, the DNA is TGTGCCAGCAGCTCCCGCAGCAACTGGAGGGAGACCCAGTACTTC. Translation: CASSSRSNWRETQYF.

This chain links TRBV6-2 or TRBV6-3 with TRBJ2-3, with D possibly TRBD2 on 5 matching bases. Trimming left V 2 bases short and J 10 bases short, with 13 bases between. The CDR3 has 13 amino acids. The germline CDR1 and CDR2 sequences are MNHEY and SVGEGT. The CDR3 DNA reads as TGTGCCAGCAGTTACCCAGGCCCGGGATCGCAGTATTTT. It codes for CASSYPGPGSQYF.

This chain joins TRBV11-1 and TRBJ2-7, with D possibly being TRBD1 (7 bases). The germline gives CDR1 SGHAT, CDR2 FQDESV (reference sequence). The CDR3 covers 11 residues. With 4 bases removed from V and 8 bases from J, the gap between germline ends came to 9 bases. In nucleotides, the CDR3 is TGTGCCAGCAGCTCAGGGGGGAAGCAGTACTTC. Protein: CASSSGGKQYF. The complete variable domain, with remaining parts taken from reference TRBV11-1 and TRBJ2-7, reads EAEVAQSPRYKITEKSQAVAFWCDPISGHATLYWYRQILGQGPELLVQFQDESVVDDSQLPKDRFSAERLKGVDSTLKIQPAELGDSAMYLCASSSGGKQYFGPGTRLTVT.

The genes are TRBV3-1 (or the pseudogene TRBV3-2) and TRBJ2-5; 13 bases agree with TRBD2. Germline trimming cut 3 bases from V and 4 bases from J; bases unmatched to any gene: 2. Looked up from germline, CDR1 is LGHDT and CDR2 is YNNKEL (reference sequence). There are 15 residues in the CDR3. CDR3 nucleotides: TGTGCCAGCAGCCAGACTAGCGGGAGGTCAGAGACCCAGTACTTC. It encodes CASSQTSGRSETQYF.